The clone carrying this T cell receptor beta chain showed up just once. Its cognate antigen is unknown. This entry comes from a study of OX40 agonist ivuxolimab in advanced cancers. Study context: Patients undergoing dose escalation presented with hepatocellular carcinoma, melanoma, renal cell or head and neck cancer. Participants averaged about 60 years of age (range roughly 23 to 85) and were 75% to 90% male.

Germline values: CDR1 MDHEN, CDR2 SYDVKM. J gave up 4 bases and V 8 bases, and 11 bases lay outside the gene matches. The CDR3 has 15 residues. Sequenced by immunoSEQ multiplex PCR; TCRdb stores in-frame clones only, minus some. The data contain 20,000 to 25,000 clones, around three quarters of them singletons. Blood sampling was done at baseline, cycle 4 day 1, and cycle 7 day 1. Overall study results and limits: Clonal expansion among partial responders at 0.1-3.0 mg/kg ranked near the lowest.

The rearrangement links TRBV28 to TRBJ2-1, with TRBD2 matching 7 bases. This receptor was obtained from an adult with an advanced solid tumor such as melanoma, head and neck, liver or kidney cancer. The specimen comprised CD4+ or CD8+ T cells sorted from blood, sampled in a trial of the OX40 agonist ivuxolimab. CDR3 residues: CASRSGGGIYNEQFF. The CDR3 nucleotides are TGTGCCAGCCGATCTGGGGGGGGAATATACAATGAGCAGTTCTTC.